Shown below are 30 T cell receptor beta chains from a single sample sequenced in a study of spatial heterogeneity in lung cancer. TCRdb redid the calling of the 5' RACE reads with MiXCR, one entry per CDR3 protein. The sample carries approximately 5,200 distinct CDR3 sequences, around 2.7% recorded once. Sample time point: sample taken at primary tumor resection. The specimen was normal lung tissue next to the tumor, collected at surgery. These receptors all come from a male donor with early-stage non-small cell lung cancer.

This clonotype occurred many times. The V and J genes are TRBV7-8 and TRBJ2-5; 7 nucleotides line up with TRBD2. The CDR3 length is 15 residues. The trim removed 2 bases at V and 4 bases at J, leaving 7 bases unmatched. Per germline, CDR1 SGHVS and CDR2 FQNEAQ. CDR3 sequence reads: CASSLSSGLLETQYF. The CDR3 DNA reads as TGTGCCAGCAGCTTATCTAGCGGACTATTAGAGACCCAGTACTTC.

This clonotype was found many times. CDR3 sequence: CASSINAGSSGANVLTF. DNA of the CDR3: TGTGCCAGTAGTATAAACGCGGGGTCCTCTGGGGCCAACGTCCTGACTTTC. The chain recombines TRBV19 with TRBJ2-6, with D possibly TRBD2 on 6 matching bases. V was cut by 2 bases and J by 0 bases, with 11 bases left in between. Germline CDR1 and CDR2: LNHDA and SQIVND (reference sequence). The CDR3 is 17 amino acids.

This clonotype has more than one count but fewer than ten. This may arise from a read error, as a much more abundant clone is one base away. The chain uses TRBV12-3 or TRBV12-4 and TRBJ1-2; D is undetermined. The CDR3 spans 15 residues. CDR3 loop: CASSFSPGHLYGYNF. The CDR3 coding sequence is TGTGCCAGCAGTTTTTCGCCAGGCCACCTCTATGGCTACAACTTC.

By share, this clonotype counts as medium-sized. The CDR3 nucleotides read TGTGCCAGCAGCCCCGGGACTAGCGGGGTTCTAGAGACCCAGTACTTC. Protein product: CASSPGTSGVLETQYF. The chain employs TRBV9 and TRBJ2-5; 13 bases map to TRBD2. J lost 4 bases, V lost 4 bases, and 7 bases had no gene match. Per the germline V gene, CDR1 is SGDLS and CDR2 is YYNGEE. The CDR3 contains 16 residues.

This clonotype occurred many times. This chain joins TRBV30 and TRBJ1-2, with 9 bases matching TRBD1. Unmatched junction bases numbered 15, after V lost 7 bases and J lost 9 bases. The CDR3 length is 14 residues. In germline, CDR1 is GTSNPN, CDR2 SVGIG (reference sequence). The CDR3, as DNA: TGTGCCTCGAAGCCCCGGGACAGGGAATGGAGCTACACCTTC. This encodes CASKPRDREWSYTF.

V is TRBV7-3 and J is TRBJ2-3, with 14 bases matching TRBD2. Germline V CDR1 and CDR2: SGHTA, FQGTGA. This CDR3 comprises 17 residues. Trimming at V came to 5 bases and at J to 0 bases, leaving 4 bases not matched to a gene. CDR3 in amino acids: CASSQGLAGDSTDTQYF. The CDR3 DNA reads TGTGCCAGCAGCCAGGGACTAGCGGGGGATAGCACAGATACGCAGTATTTT.

This clonotype was observed many times. V gene TRBV21-1 combines with J gene TRBJ1-5; the table gives TRBD1 as D, unverified against the DNA. TRBV21-1 is assigned pseudogene status. CDR3 length: 10 residues. CDR3 residues: CASPRRSEHF. CDR3 nucleotides: TGTGCCAGCCCCCGGCGGTCCGAGCATTTT.

This clonotype showed up many times. This chain uses TRBV5-6 with TRBJ2-5; tentative D call: TRBD2 (6 bases). The CDR3 is 16 amino acids. Germline V gene sequence: CDR1 SGHDT, CDR2 YYEEEE. Trimming shortened V by 3 bases and J by 10 bases, and 25 bases separated the two germline ends. CDR3 sequence (DNA): TGTGCCAGCAGCTCCTTCTTGACGGGGACTCCTTTTGACCAGTACTTC. Residues: CASSSFLTGTPFDQYF.

This clonotype is medium-sized. This chain uses TRBV2 with TRBJ2-1; D unresolved. The V end lost 4 bases, the J end lost 4 bases, and 11 bases lay between the germline ends. Per the germline V gene, CDR1 is SNHLY and CDR2 is FYNNEI. This CDR3 region has 14 residues. The CDR3 region has the DNA TGTGCCAGCAGTGTTGACGTGGGGTACAATGAGCAGTTCTTC. This sequence encodes CASSVDVGYNEQFF.

This clonotype was detected ten times or more. The chain combines TRBV28 with TRBJ2-3, with D unclear. Germline CDR1 and CDR2: MDHEN and SYDVKM. The CDR3 runs 12 residues. Trimming stripped 2 bases from V and 9 bases from J, with 9 bases between. The CDR3 nucleotides read TGTGCCAGCAGTTTACAGGAAAAAACGCAGTATTTT. It specifies CASSLQEKTQYF.

By sample fraction, this clonotype is medium-sized. The chain has TRBV20-1 and TRBJ1-3; D is uncertain. The CDR3 loop spans 17 amino acids. The germline V and J ends were trimmed by 1 base and 0 bases, with 16 bases remaining between them. Looked up from germline, CDR1 is DFQATT and CDR2 is SNEGSKA (reference sequence). For the CDR3, the DNA is TGCAGTGCTAGAGCCCAGGCCGGGCTCAGCTCTGGAAACACCATATATTTT. Translated, it gives CSARAQAGLSSGNTIYF.

This clonotype was seen repeatedly, ten times or more. The gene calls are TRBV20-1 and TRBJ1-6; possible D gene TRBD1, 5 bases. CDR3 length equals 16 residues. Between the trimmed V and J ends, which lost 6 bases and 0 bases, there was a span of 15 bases. Germline V gene data show CDR1 as DFQATT and CDR2 as SNEGSKA (reference sequence). CDR3 nucleotides: TGCAGTGCGCTGGGGGGGGGGAGCTCCTATAATTCACCCCTCCACTTT. This translates into CSALGGGSSYNSPLHF.

There are a few counts of this clonotype. A much larger clone lies a single base off, so this may be a read error. This chain joins TRBV20-1 and TRBJ1-2, with 7 positions matching TRBD1. Germline assignment: CDR1 DFQATT and CDR2 SNEGSKA (reference sequence). The CDR3 totals 12 residues. CDR3 nucleotide sequence: TGCAGTGCTAACAGGGGACTAGATGGCTACAACTTC. Its translation is CSANRGLDGYNF.

This clonotype qualifies as medium-sized. The gene calls are TRBV4-1 and TRBJ2-3; TRBD2 aligns across 13 bases. J was trimmed by 4 bases and V by 4 bases; bases with no gene match: 8. This CDR3 is built from 17 residues. The germline V gene has CDR1 MGHRA and CDR2 YSYEKL. CDR3 protein: CASSRLTSGGRPDTQYF. The CDR3 nucleotides are TGCGCCAGCAGCCGCCTGACTAGCGGGGGGAGGCCAGATACGCAGTATTTT.

In its sample, this clonotype ranks as medium-sized. Here the CDR3 reads CASSLGSGANVLTF. In nucleotides, the CDR3 is TGCGCCAGCAGCTTGGGGTCTGGGGCCAACGTCCTGACTTTC. V and J are TRBV5-1 and TRBJ2-6; D gene unclear. V was trimmed by 0 bases and J by 1 base, leaving 2 bases between them. Germline lookup yields CDR1 SGHRS and CDR2 YFSETQ. The CDR3 spans 14 residues.

This clonotype was seen only a few times. This chain joins TRBV20-1 and TRBJ2-2, with D perhaps TRBD2 (5 bases). Germline V gene sequence: CDR1 DFQATT, CDR2 SNEGSKA (reference sequence). The CDR3 extends over 13 amino acids. V was trimmed by 5 bases and J by 5 bases, leaving 12 bases between them. The CDR3 region has the DNA TGCAGTGCTTCAGCGGTTTTAACCGGGGAGCTGTTTTTT. This sequence encodes CSASAVLTGELFF.

This clonotype is medium-sized in the sample. The chain has TRBV30 and TRBJ1-3; tentative D call: TRBD1 (6 bases). This CDR3 is built from 14 residues. Trimming took 5 bases from V and 0 from J, leaving 11 bases between them. Germline-derived CDR1 and CDR2 are GTSNPN and SVGIG (reference sequence). CDR3 DNA: TGTGCCTGGCATGGGGGCTTCTCTGGAAACACCATATATTTT. As protein: CAWHGGFSGNTIYF.

This clonotype has at least ten counts. The rearrangement joins TRBV12-5 to TRBJ1-1; D remains ambiguous. This CDR3 region has 12 residues. Trimming stripped 7 bases from V and 1 base from J, with 7 bases between. The germline V gene has CDR1 LGHNT and CDR2 FRNRAP. The CDR3 DNA follows: TGTGCTAGTGTATTGACGAACACTGAAGCTTTCTTT. Residues: CASVLTNTEAFF.

This clonotype occurred many times. The chain couples TRBV6-5 to TRBJ1-6; D perhaps matches TRBD1 (5 bases). The V gene's germline CDR1 is MNHEY and CDR2 SVGAGI. The CDR3 contains 16 residues. V was trimmed by 4 bases and J by 7 bases, leaving 17 bases between them. The CDR3: CASSSLIGARNSPLHF. CDR3 nucleotides: TGTGCCAGCAGTTCCCTGATAGGGGCCCGCAATTCACCCCTCCACTTT.

Ten or more counts support this clonotype. This sequence joins TRBV4-2 and TRBJ2-3; D possibly corresponds to TRBD2 (6 bases). V lost 4 bases, J lost 2 bases, and 16 bases lay in between. The CDR3 consists of 16 residues. CDR1 is LGHNA, CDR2 YNFKEQ, per germline. The CDR3 DNA follows: TGTGCCAGCAGCCGCGATCTAGCGCAGATCACAGATACGCAGTATTTT. Translated, it gives CASSRDLAQITDTQYF.

This clonotype was observed at least ten times. The chain has TRBV29-1 and TRBJ1-1; the D is unclear. The CDR3 consists of 14 residues. Trimming cost V 8 bases and J 5 bases, with 21 bases left between them. The germline gives CDR1 SQVTM, CDR2 ANQGSEA. CDR3 in DNA: TGCAGCTCCCTTCCGGGAGACCGGGGTACTGAAGCTTTCTTT. It is translated as CSSLPGDRGTEAFF. Full variable domain (missing parts from reference TRBV29-1 and TRBJ1-1): SAVISQKPSRDICQRGTSLTIQCQVDSQVTMMFWYRQQPGQSLTLIATANQGSEATYESGFVIDKFPISRPNLTFSTLTVSNMSPEDSSIYLCSSLPGDRGTEAFFGQGTRLTVV.

In this sample, this clonotype turned up many times. This rearrangement joins TRBV10-3 to TRBJ2-1, with 10 bases aligning to TRBD2. The CDR3 is 15 residues long. Germline values: CDR1 ENHRY, CDR2 SYGVKD. V lost 0 bases to trimming and J lost 6 bases; unmatched junction nucleotides: 2. CDR3 in amino acids: CAISESSGGVNEQFF. DNA for the CDR3: TGTGCCATCAGTGAGTCCAGCGGGGGGGTCAATGAGCAGTTCTTC.

This clonotype was observed at least ten times. The chain recombines TRBV7-3 with TRBJ2-3; possibly TRBD1 for D (5 bases). The length of the CDR3 is 16 residues. Trimming removed 6 bases from V and 1 base from J, with 17 bases in between. The germline gives CDR1 SGHTA, CDR2 FQGTGA. CDR3 bases: TGTGCCAGCAGGGACACGTGGAACAAGCGCACAGATACGCAGTATTTT. Its protein is CASRDTWNKRTDTQYF.

This clonotype ranks as large. This chain connects TRBV5-1 to TRBJ1-5; D unclear. This CDR3 is built from 13 residues. CDR1 is SGHRS, CDR2 YFSETQ, per germline. The V end lost 0 bases, the J end lost 7 bases, and 8 bases lay between the germline ends. CDR3 protein: CASSLEGPQPQHF. In DNA, the CDR3 is TGCGCCAGCAGCTTGGAAGGTCCGCAGCCCCAGCATTTT.

This clonotype was seen ten or more times. The V and J genes are TRBV15 and TRBJ2-3; no clear D gene. V was cut by 0 bases and J by 5 bases, with 12 bases left in between. Per germline, CDR1 LNHNV and CDR2 YYDKDF (reference sequence). This CDR3 comprises 15 residues. CDR3 region: CATSRETGWGDTQYF. Written as DNA, the CDR3 is TGTGCCACCAGCAGAGAAACCGGGTGGGGAGATACGCAGTATTTT.

This clonotype was observed at least ten times. The V gene is TRBV4-3, the J gene TRBJ2-3, with D perhaps TRBD1 (6 bases). In germline, CDR1 is LGHNA, CDR2 YSLEER. The CDR3 is 14 amino acids. V was pared by 4 bases and J by 2 bases, with 10 bases between. The DNA for the CDR3 is TGCGCCAGCAGCCTCGGACAGACCACAGATACGCAGTATTTT. It is translated as CASSLGQTTDTQYF.

This clonotype is deemed medium-sized (0.01 to 0.1%). V is TRBV20-1 and J is TRBJ2-3; no clear D. The CDR3 spans 11 residues. The V and J ends lost 6 bases and 5 bases respectively, with 9 bases between them. The germline gives CDR1 DFQATT, CDR2 SNEGSKA (reference sequence). The CDR3 region has the DNA TGCAGTGCCCAAATCGGAGATACGCAGTATTTT. Protein product: CSAQIGDTQYF.

Sample share makes this clonotype medium-sized. V is TRBV6-5 and J is TRBJ2-7; 8 positions agree with TRBD2. J was trimmed by 3 bases and V by 4 bases; bases with no gene match: 8. The CDR3 is 15 amino acids. CDR1 and CDR2 from the germline V gene are MNHEY and SVGAGI. The CDR3, as DNA: TGTGCCAGCAGTTCCTCCGGGACTAGTTTCTACGAGCAGTACGTC. Translated: CASSSSGTSFYEQYV.

Within the sample, this clonotype is medium-sized. The J gene is TRBJ2-1, the V gene TRBV5-1, with D perhaps TRBD1 (6 bases). The germline gives CDR1 SGHRS, CDR2 YFSETQ. The CDR3 loop spans 13 amino acids. V dropped 0 bases and J dropped 7 bases, with 8 bases sitting between them. CDR3 nucleotides: TGCGCCAGCAGCTTGGCGCAGGGGAATGAGCAGTTCTTC. This encodes CASSLAQGNEQFF.

This clonotype is medium-sized by share. J is TRBJ2-5 and V is TRBV3-1, with D unresolved. This CDR3 is built from 12 residues. Germline CDR1 reads LGHDT; CDR2 reads YNNKEL (reference sequence). V was shortened by 8 bases and J by 0 bases, with 7 bases between the two germline ends. The DNA of the CDR3 is TGTGCCAGCCTTGGTTACCAAGAGACCCAGTACTTC. This translates into CASLGYQETQYF.